The 31 T cell receptor beta chains presented below share a single source sample, sequenced in a study of cytomegalovirus exposure and HLA in healthy donors. The PCR made use of 60 Vbeta and 13 Jbeta primers. Some clones are missing from TCRdb's copy, which holds only in-frame ones; the method was immunoSEQ multiplex PCR. The sample shows 50,000 to 70,000 clones, more than 75% of them seen only once. Specimen: PBMCs. The receptor set was obtained from a male donor in good health and CMV-seronegative.

The chain couples TRBV28 to TRBJ2-7, with 8 bases that match TRBD1. This CDR3 is built from 16 residues. From germline, CDR1 is MDHEN and CDR2 SYDVKM. Germline trimming cut 5 bases from V and 7 bases from J; bases unmatched to any gene: 16. The CDR3 DNA reads TGTGCCAGCAGTCCGCACGACAGGGGTCCCATTGGGGAGCAGTACTTC. This gives the protein CASSPHDRGPIGEQYF.

The chain is built from TRBV5-1 and TRBJ2-3, with D perhaps TRBD1 (6 bases). Germline V CDR1 and CDR2: SGHRS, YFSETQ. The CDR3 length is 17 residues. V lost 4 bases and J 2 bases, leaving 20 bases between the germline ends. CDR3 sequence (DNA): TGCGCCAGCAGCCAGGACCTCCGACAGGATCACACAGATACGCAGTATTTT. Amino acid sequence: CASSQDLRQDHTDTQYF.

The rearrangement links TRBV2 to TRBJ1-3, with 11 positions matching TRBD1. This CDR3 comprises 15 residues. V was clipped by 5 bases and J by 3 bases; unmatched bases: 3. Germline V CDR1 and CDR2: SNHLY, FYNNEI. Written as DNA, the CDR3 is TGTGCCAGCAGTTTAGGGACAGGGGGTGGAAACACCATATATTTT. Amino acid sequence: CASSLGTGGGNTIYF.

The chain recombines TRBV6-1 with TRBJ2-3; TRBD2 matches 10 bases. Germline loops: CDR1 MNHNS, CDR2 SASEGT. The CDR3 contains 16 residues. Germline trimming cut 2 bases from V and 2 bases from J; bases unmatched to any gene: 4. The CDR3 protein is CASSETAGGHTDTQYF. The CDR3 DNA follows: TGTGCCAGCAGTGAAACAGCGGGGGGGCACACAGATACGCAGTATTTT.

CDR3 residues: CASSPSAQGRDEQFF. In DNA form, the CDR3 reads TGTGCCAGCAGCCCGAGTGCGCAGGGGAGAGATGAGCAGTTCTTC. V gene TRBV11-2 combines with J gene TRBJ2-1, with D possibly being TRBD1 (6 bases). Germline V lookup: CDR1 SGHAT, CDR2 FQNNGV. Trimming shortened V by 5 bases and J by 8 bases, and 19 bases separated the two germline ends. This CDR3 comprises 15 residues.

The genes are TRBV7-2 and TRBJ2-5; TRBD2 aligns across 14 bases. The CDR3 is made up of 15 amino acids. The V segment lost 4 bases and the J segment 5 bases; nucleotides outside the gene matches: 3. Per the germline V gene, CDR1 is SGHTA and CDR2 is FQGNSA. Here the CDR3 reads CASSSTSGGAETQYF. CDR3 DNA: TGTGCCAGCAGCTCGACTAGCGGGGGGGCGGAGACCCAGTACTTC. Using reference TRBV7-2 and TRBJ2-5 for the parts outside the CDR3, the full variable domain is GAGVSQSPSNKVTEKGKDVELRCDPISGHTALYWYRQSLGQGLEFLIYFQGNSAPDKSGLPSDRFSAERTGGSVSTLTIQRTQQEDSAVYLCASSSTSGGAETQYFGPGTRLLVL.

The rearrangement links TRBV7-2 to TRBJ1-2; D is uncertain. Germline CDR1 SGHTA, CDR2 FQGNSA. The CDR3 totals 15 residues. V dropped 5 bases and J dropped 4 bases, with 17 bases sitting between them. The CDR3 spells CASSPPWSRGYGYTF. CDR3 DNA sequence: TGTGCCAGCAGCCCCCCCTGGTCGAGAGGCTATGGCTACACCTTC.

This chain connects TRBV10-3 to TRBJ2-5; D is possibly TRBD1 (8 bases). This CDR3 is 15 amino acids long. Germline V gene sequence: CDR1 ENHRY, CDR2 SYGVKD. The V and J ends lost 3 bases and 3 bases respectively, with 14 bases between them. The CDR3: CAISERTGREETQYF. CDR3 sequence (DNA): TGTGCCATCAGTGAACGGACAGGGAGGGAAGAGACCCAGTACTTC.

The table lists this clone with a few counts. This chain uses TRBV2 with TRBJ1-4; the D gene is possibly TRBD1 (6 bases). The germline gives CDR1 SNHLY, CDR2 FYNNEI. This CDR3 is 12 amino acids long. Trimming took 8 bases from V and 6 from J, leaving 10 bases between them. The chain's CDR3 is CASSGVDEKLFF. The DNA for the CDR3 is TGTGCCAGCTCAGGGGTCGATGAAAAACTGTTTTTT.

The V call is TRBV5-1, the J call TRBJ2-1; TRBD2 aligns across 10 bases. CDR3 length: 15 amino acids. Germline V gives CDR1 SGHRS, CDR2 YFSETQ. V was pared by 4 bases and J by 5 bases, with 6 bases of the junction left unmatched. CDR3 loop: CASSLSGGAHNEQFF. CDR3 sequence (DNA): TGCGCCAGCAGCCTAAGCGGGGGGGCCCACAATGAGCAGTTCTTC.

This rearrangement joins TRBV18 to TRBJ1-6; 7 nucleotides line up with TRBD1. V shed 3 bases and J 6 bases; nucleotides not matched to a gene: 11. The V gene's germline CDR1 is KGHSH and CDR2 LQKENI. The CDR3 extends over 17 amino acids. The CDR3 here is CASSPFPSDRVNSPLHF. In DNA, the CDR3 is TGTGCCAGCTCACCTTTCCCGAGCGACAGGGTTAATTCACCCCTCCACTTT.

J is TRBJ1-2 and V is TRBV7-9, with 9 nucleotides matching TRBD1. Germline assignment: CDR1 SEHNR and CDR2 FQNEAQ (reference sequence). The J segment lost 2 bases and the V segment lost 4 bases, leaving 11 bases of the junction unmatched. The CDR3 has 17 amino acids. Written as DNA, the CDR3 is TGTGCCAGCAGCTCCCTCTACCGGGACAGGGAGAACTATGGCTACACCTTC. Protein sequence: CASSSLYRDRENYGYTF.

The gene calls are TRBV5-4 and TRBJ2-7; D perhaps matches TRBD1 (5 bases). Per germline, CDR1 SGHNT and CDR2 YYREEE (reference sequence). This CDR3 has 13 amino acids. V was cut by 0 bases and J by 3 bases, with 7 bases left in between. Written as DNA, the CDR3 is TGTGCCAGCAGCTTGGGGACAAACTACGAGCAGTACTTC. This encodes CASSLGTNYEQYF.

The rearrangement uses TRBV9 and TRBJ1-3; D possibly corresponds to TRBD1 (6 bases). The V end was cut by 0 bases, the J end by 3 bases, with 13 bases between. The germline V gene encodes CDR1 SGDLS and CDR2 YYNGEE. This CDR3 is 16 amino acids long. The CDR3 DNA reads as TGTGCCAGCAGCGTAGGGATGGGGGCGTATGGAAACACCATATATTTT. This encodes CASSVGMGAYGNTIYF.

V and J are TRBV4-3 and TRBJ2-1, with TRBD1 as a possible D gene (6 bases). This CDR3 is 15 amino acids long. Trimming left V 4 bases short and J 7 bases short, with 17 bases between. Germline CDR1 reads LGHNA; CDR2 reads YSLEER. The CDR3 here is CASSLLGGSGNEQFF. CDR3 DNA: TGCGCCAGCAGCCTTTTAGGGGGATCGGGGAATGAGCAGTTCTTC.

This sequence joins TRBV7-2 and TRBJ1-1; TRBD1 agrees at 7 bases. From germline, CDR1 is SGHTA and CDR2 FQGNSA. Germline trimming cut 1 base from V and 3 bases from J; bases unmatched to any gene: 5. The CDR3 has 15 residues. DNA of the CDR3: TGTGCCAGCAGCTTAGACGGCAGGGGGGACACTGAAGCTTTCTTT. Amino acid sequence: CASSLDGRGDTEAFF. Complete variable domain (other parts from reference TRBV7-2 and TRBJ1-1): GAGVSQSPSNKVTEKGKDVELRCDPISGHTALYWYRQSLGQGLEFLIYFQGNSAPDKSGLPSDRFSAERTGGSVSTLTIQRTQQEDSAVYLCASSLDGRGDTEAFFGQGTRLTVV.

V gene TRBV9 combines with J gene TRBJ2-5; D remains unclear. This CDR3 is 16 amino acids long. CDR1 is SGDLS and CDR2 is YYNGEE in the germline V gene. Trimming cost V 0 bases and J 2 bases, with 14 bases left between them. The CDR3 DNA is TGTGCCAGCAGCGTAGAGTCTTTGGCCAGACAAGAGACCCAGTACTTC. Encoded protein: CASSVESLARQETQYF.

This clone is a singleton in its sample. J is TRBJ2-5 and V is TRBV7-2, with 7 bases that match TRBD2. Germline-derived CDR1 and CDR2 are SGHTA and FQGNSA. This CDR3 has 16 residues. Trimming at V came to 2 bases and at J to 5 bases, leaving 11 bases not matched to a gene. The CDR3 spells CASSLSGGGGRETQYF. CDR3 in DNA: TGTGCCAGCAGCTTATCAGGCGGGGGAGGTCGGGAGACCCAGTACTTC.

V usage is TRBV2 and J usage is TRBJ2-3; 11 bases line up with TRBD2. The J segment lost 0 bases and the V segment lost 0 bases, leaving 2 bases of the junction unmatched. Germline CDR1 and CDR2: SNHLY and FYNNEI. This CDR3 contains 17 residues. The CDR3 is CASSEARLAGSTDTQYF. CDR3 DNA sequence: TGTGCCAGCAGTGAAGCCCGACTAGCGGGGAGCACAGATACGCAGTATTTT. Supplemented by reference TRBV2 and TRBJ2-3, the full variable domain reads EPEVTQTPSHQVTQMGQEVILRCVPISNHLYFYWYRQILGQKVEFLVSFYNNEISEKSEIFDDQFSVERPDGSNFTLKIRSTKLEDSAMYFCASSEARLAGSTDTQYFGPGTRLTVL.

The chain combines TRBV6-6 with TRBJ2-1; TRBD1 matches at 9 bases. Germline V CDR1 and CDR2: MNHNY, SVGAGI (reference sequence). V lost 4 bases and J lost 8; bases outside the gene matches: 3. CDR3 size: 13 residues. CDR3 sequence (DNA): TGTGCCAGCAGTTGGGACAGGGCGGATGAGCAGTTCTTC. Protein product: CASSWDRADEQFF.

The chain joins TRBV6-6 to TRBJ1-5, with 8 bases identical to TRBD1. J lost 2 bases, V lost 7 bases, and 4 bases had no gene match. Germline V gene sequence: CDR1 MNHNY, CDR2 SVGAGI (reference sequence). The CDR3 has 14 amino acids. This chain's CDR3 is CASMRGQGNQPQHF. The CDR3 region has the DNA TGTGCCAGCATGAGGGGACAGGGCAATCAGCCCCAGCATTTT.

V and J are TRBV30 and TRBJ1-2, with D perhaps matching TRBD1 (5 bases). There are 11 residues in the CDR3. With 4 bases removed from V and 7 bases from J, the gap between germline ends came to 10 bases. The germline CDR1 and CDR2 sequences are GTSNPN and SVGIG (reference sequence). The CDR3 sequence is CAWIRATGYTF. The CDR3 bases are TGTGCCTGGATCAGGGCGACTGGCTACACCTTC.

This clone was counted between two and nine times. The rearrangement links TRBV4-3 to TRBJ2-5, with 8 bases fitting TRBD1. This CDR3 comprises 15 residues. J was trimmed by 7 bases and V by 1 base; bases with no gene match: 8. CDR1 LGHNA and CDR2 YSLEER come from the germline V gene. CDR3 protein: CASSQGQGIIATQYF. The CDR3 DNA reads as TGCGCCAGCAGCCAAGGACAGGGGATTATAGCGACCCAGTACTTC.

The rearrangement joins TRBV15 to TRBJ1-5; 11 bases fit TRBD1. The trim removed 3 bases at V and 3 bases at J, leaving 4 bases unmatched. From germline, CDR1 is LNHNV and CDR2 YYDKDF (reference sequence). The CDR3 runs 16 residues. This chain's CDR3 is CATSRGTGGFNQPQHF. The CDR3 DNA reads as TGTGCCACCAGCAGGGGGACAGGGGGATTCAATCAGCCCCAGCATTTT. Complete variable domain (other parts from reference TRBV15 and TRBJ1-5): DAMVIQNPRYQVTQFGKPVTLSCSQTLNHNVMYWYQQKSSQAPKLLFHYYDKDFNNEADTPDNFQSRRPNTSFCFLDIRSPGLGDTAMYLCATSRGTGGFNQPQHFGDGTRLSIL.

The chain couples TRBV7-8 to TRBJ2-5; D is ambiguous. CDR1 is SGHVS, CDR2 FQNEAQ, per germline. V was cut by 4 bases and J by 4 bases, with 7 bases left in between. This CDR3 contains 12 residues. The CDR3 DNA sequence: TGTGCCAGCAGCTCATCGGGAGAGACCCAGTACTTC. Its protein is CASSSSGETQYF.

This clone was seen more than once but under ten times. CDR3 sequence (DNA): TGTGCCAGCAGCTCCGGCACCGGGGAGCTGTTTTTT. This gives the protein CASSSGTGELFF. The rearrangement joins TRBV6-5 to TRBJ2-2; D unresolved. Trimming removed 6 bases from V and 4 bases from J, with 6 bases in between. There are 12 residues in the CDR3. Germline loops: CDR1 MNHEY, CDR2 SVGAGI.

The chain joins TRBV27 to TRBJ1-1; 7 nucleotides match TRBD1. CDR1 and CDR2 (germline): MNHEY, SMNVEV (reference sequence). The CDR3 is 16 residues long. V lost 4 bases, J lost 2 bases, and 10 bases stayed unmatched. The CDR3 nucleotides are TGTGCCAGCAGTTCGCTCCATGCAGGGGGTAACACTGAAGCTTTCTTT. Amino acids: CASSSLHAGGNTEAFF.

The V gene is TRBV30, the J gene TRBJ1-5, with 7 bases lining up with TRBD1. Unmatched junction bases numbered 12, after V lost 3 bases and J lost 7 bases. CDR3 length: 15 residues. From germline, CDR1 is GTSNPN and CDR2 SVGIG (reference sequence). This chain's CDR3 is CAWSPGDAGGQPQHF. The CDR3 nucleotides read TGTGCCTGGAGCCCGGGTGATGCAGGGGGGCAGCCCCAGCATTTT.

This rearrangement joins TRBV7-3 to TRBJ2-2; 10 bases agree with TRBD1. Germline values: CDR1 SGHTA, CDR2 FQGTGA. The CDR3 extends over 15 amino acids. V dropped 5 bases and J dropped 1; count of bases not matched to a gene: 1. The CDR3 protein is CASSRDRGNTGELFF. In DNA form, the CDR3 reads TGTGCCAGCAGCCGGGACAGGGGGAACACCGGGGAGCTGTTTTTT. The full variable domain, with the rest looked up from reference TRBV7-3 and TRBJ2-2, is GAGVSQTPSNKVTEKGKYVELRCDPISGHTALYWYRQSLGQGPEFLIYFQGTGAADDSGLPNDRFFAVRPEGSVSTLKIQRTERGDSAVYLCASSRDRGNTGELFFGEGSRLTVL.

J is TRBJ1-5 and V is TRBV10-3; D is ambiguous. The V end lost 11 bases, the J end lost 9 bases, and 17 bases lay between the germline ends. The CDR3 has 12 amino acids. Germline loops: CDR1 ENHRY, CDR2 SYGVKD. The CDR3 reads CAVGPRGLPQHF. In nucleotides, the CDR3 is TGTGCCGTTGGCCCTAGAGGTTTGCCCCAGCATTTT.

The chain combines TRBV5-1 with TRBJ2-1, with D tentatively TRBD2 (5 bases). CDR3 length equals 15 residues. Germline CDR1 is SGHRS and CDR2 is YFSETQ. The germline V and J ends were trimmed by 4 bases and 2 bases, with 13 bases remaining between them. The CDR3, as DNA: TGCGCCAGCAGCCCCGAAGGGAGCCCCTACAATGAGCAGTTCTTC. Translating it yields CASSPEGSPYNEQFF. Full variable domain (rest looked up from reference TRBV5-1 and TRBJ2-1): KAGVTQTPRYLIKTRGQQVTLSCSPISGHRSVSWYQQTPGQGLQFLFEYFSETQRNKGNFPGRFSGRQFSNSRSEMNVSTLELGDSALYLCASSPEGSPYNEQFFGPGTRLTVL.